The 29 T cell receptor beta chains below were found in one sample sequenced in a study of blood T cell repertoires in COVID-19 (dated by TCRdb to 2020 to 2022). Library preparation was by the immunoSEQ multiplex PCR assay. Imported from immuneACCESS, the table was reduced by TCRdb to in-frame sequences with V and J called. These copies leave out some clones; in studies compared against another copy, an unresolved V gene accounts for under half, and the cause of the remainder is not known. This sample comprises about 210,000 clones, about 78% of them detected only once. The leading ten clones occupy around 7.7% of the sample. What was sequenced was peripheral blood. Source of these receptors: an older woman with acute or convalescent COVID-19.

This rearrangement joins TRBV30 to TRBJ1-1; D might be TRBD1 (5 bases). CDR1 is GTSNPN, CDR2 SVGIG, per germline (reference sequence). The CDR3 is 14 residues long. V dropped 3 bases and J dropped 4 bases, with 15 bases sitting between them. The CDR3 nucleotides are TGTGCCTGGAGCAAGGGGCAAGGGTTCACTGAAGCTTTCTTT. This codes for CAWSKGQGFTEAFF.

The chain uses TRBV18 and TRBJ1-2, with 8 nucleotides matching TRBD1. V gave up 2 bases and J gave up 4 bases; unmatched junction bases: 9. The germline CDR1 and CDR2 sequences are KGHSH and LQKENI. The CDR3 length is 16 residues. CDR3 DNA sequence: TGTGCCAGCTCACCAGGTGTAGGACAGGGTACCTATGGCTACACCTTC. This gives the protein CASSPGVGQGTYGYTF.

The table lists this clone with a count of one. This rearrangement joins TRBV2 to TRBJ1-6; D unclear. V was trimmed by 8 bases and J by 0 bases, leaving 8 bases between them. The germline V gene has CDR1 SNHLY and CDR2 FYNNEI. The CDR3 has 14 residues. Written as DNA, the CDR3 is TGTGCCAGCGGTCCGAGCTCCTATAATTCACCCCTCCACTTT. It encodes CASGPSSYNSPLHF.

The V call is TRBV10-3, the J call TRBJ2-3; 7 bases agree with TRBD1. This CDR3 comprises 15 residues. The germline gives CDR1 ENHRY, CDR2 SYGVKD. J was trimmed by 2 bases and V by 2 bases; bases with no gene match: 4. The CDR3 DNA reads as TGTGCCATCAGTGAGGCACAGGGGATCACAGATACGCAGTATTTT. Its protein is CAISEAQGITDTQYF.

The CDR3: CASSFSAGGPEDTQYF. In DNA, the CDR3 is TGTGCCAGCAGCTTTTCCGCGGGGGGGCCTGAAGATACGCAGTATTTT. J is TRBJ2-3 and V is TRBV11-2, with 9 bases fitting TRBD2. Germline-derived CDR1 and CDR2 are SGHAT and FQNNGV. The CDR3 sequence is 16 residues long. J lost 5 bases, V lost 3 bases, and 9 bases had no gene match.

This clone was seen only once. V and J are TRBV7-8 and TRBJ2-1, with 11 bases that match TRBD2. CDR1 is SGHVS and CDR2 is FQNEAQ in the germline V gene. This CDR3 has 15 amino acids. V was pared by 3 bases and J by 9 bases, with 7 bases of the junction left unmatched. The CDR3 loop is CASSFGLAGSGEQFF. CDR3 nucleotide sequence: TGTGCCAGCAGCTTCGGACTAGCGGGCTCTGGTGAGCAGTTCTTC. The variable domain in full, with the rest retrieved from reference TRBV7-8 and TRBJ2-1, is GAGVSQSPRYKVAKRGQDVALRCDPISGHVSLFWYQQALGQGPEFLTYFQNEAQLDKSGLPSDRFFAERPEGSVSTLKIQRTQQEDSAVYLCASSFGLAGSGEQFFGPGTRLTVL.

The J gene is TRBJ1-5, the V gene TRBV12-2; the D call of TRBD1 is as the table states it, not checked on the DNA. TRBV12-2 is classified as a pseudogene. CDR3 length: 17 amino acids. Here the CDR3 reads CASRQIRDRGRGQPQHF. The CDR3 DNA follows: TGTGCAAGTCGCCAAATCCGGGACAGGGGAAGGGGACAGCCCCAGCATTTT.

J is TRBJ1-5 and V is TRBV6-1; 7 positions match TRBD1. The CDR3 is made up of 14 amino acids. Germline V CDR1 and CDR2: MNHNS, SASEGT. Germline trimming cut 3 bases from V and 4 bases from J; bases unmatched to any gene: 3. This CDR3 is CASSEGQYNQPQHF. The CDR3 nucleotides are TGTGCCAGCAGTGAGGGACAGTATAATCAGCCCCAGCATTTT.

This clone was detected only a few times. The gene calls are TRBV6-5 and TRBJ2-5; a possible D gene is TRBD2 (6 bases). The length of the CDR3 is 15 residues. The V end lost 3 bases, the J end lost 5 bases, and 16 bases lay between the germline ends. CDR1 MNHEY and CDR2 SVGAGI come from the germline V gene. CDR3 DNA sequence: TGTGCCAGCAGTTATGGGGCCCTGAGCGGGGAGACCCAGTACTTC. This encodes CASSYGALSGETQYF.

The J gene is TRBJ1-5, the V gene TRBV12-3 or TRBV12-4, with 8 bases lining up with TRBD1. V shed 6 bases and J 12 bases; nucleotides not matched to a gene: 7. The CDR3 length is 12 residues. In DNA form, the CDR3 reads TGTGCCAGCAGACCCGGGACAGGCCGCCAGCATTTT. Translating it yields CASRPGTGRQHF.

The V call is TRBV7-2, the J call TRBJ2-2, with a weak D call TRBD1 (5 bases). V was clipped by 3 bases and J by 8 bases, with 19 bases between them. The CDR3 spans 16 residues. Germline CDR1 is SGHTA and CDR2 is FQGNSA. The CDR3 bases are TGTGCCAGCAGCTTCAATAGGGGATTAATTGGGGGGGAGCTGTTTTTT. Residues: CASSFNRGLIGGELFF.

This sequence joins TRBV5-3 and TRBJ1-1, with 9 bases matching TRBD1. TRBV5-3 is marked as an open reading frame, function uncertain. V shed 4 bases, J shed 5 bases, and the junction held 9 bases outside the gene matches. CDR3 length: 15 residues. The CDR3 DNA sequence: TGTGCCAGAAGCCCTGTTGGACAGGGGTATACTGAAGCTTTCTTT. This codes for CARSPVGQGYTEAFF.

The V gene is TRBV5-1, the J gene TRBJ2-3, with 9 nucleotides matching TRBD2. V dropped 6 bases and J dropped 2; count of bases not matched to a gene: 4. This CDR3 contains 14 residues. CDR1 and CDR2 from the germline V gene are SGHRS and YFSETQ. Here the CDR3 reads CASTAGGHTDTQYF. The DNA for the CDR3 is TGCGCCAGCACCGCGGGGGGGCACACAGATACGCAGTATTTT.

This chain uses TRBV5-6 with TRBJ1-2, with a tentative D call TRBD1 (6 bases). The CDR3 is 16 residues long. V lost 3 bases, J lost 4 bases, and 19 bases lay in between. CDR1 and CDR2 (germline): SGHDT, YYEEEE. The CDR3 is CASSSPGQSIPYGYTF. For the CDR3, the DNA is TGTGCCAGCAGCTCCCCGGGACAAAGCATCCCCTATGGCTACACCTTC.

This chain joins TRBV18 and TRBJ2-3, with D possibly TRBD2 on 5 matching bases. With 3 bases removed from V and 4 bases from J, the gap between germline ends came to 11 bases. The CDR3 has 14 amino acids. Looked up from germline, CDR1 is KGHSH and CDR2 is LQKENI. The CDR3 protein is CASSPGLAADTQYF. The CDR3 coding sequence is TGTGCCAGCTCACCTGGGCTAGCAGCAGATACGCAGTATTTT.

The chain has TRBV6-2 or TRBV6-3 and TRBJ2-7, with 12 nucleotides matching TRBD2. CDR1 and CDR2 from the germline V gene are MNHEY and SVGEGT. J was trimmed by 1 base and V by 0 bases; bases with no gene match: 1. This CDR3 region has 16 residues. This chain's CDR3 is CASSYSGTSGSYEQYF. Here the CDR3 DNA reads TGTGCCAGCAGTTACTCCGGGACTAGCGGGTCCTACGAGCAGTACTTC.

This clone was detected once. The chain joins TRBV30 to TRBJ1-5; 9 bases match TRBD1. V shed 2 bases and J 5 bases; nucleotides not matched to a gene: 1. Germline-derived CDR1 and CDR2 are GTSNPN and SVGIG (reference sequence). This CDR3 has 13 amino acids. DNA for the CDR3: TGTGCCTGGAGTCGGACAGGGGATCAGCCCCAGCATTTT. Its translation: CAWSRTGDQPQHF. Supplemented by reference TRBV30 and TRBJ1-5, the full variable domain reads SQTIHQWPATLVQPVGSPLSLECTVEGTSNPNLYWYRQAAGRGLQLLFYSVGIGQISSEVPQNLSASRPQDRQFILSSKKLLLSDSGFYLCAWSRTGDQPQHFGDGTRLSIL.

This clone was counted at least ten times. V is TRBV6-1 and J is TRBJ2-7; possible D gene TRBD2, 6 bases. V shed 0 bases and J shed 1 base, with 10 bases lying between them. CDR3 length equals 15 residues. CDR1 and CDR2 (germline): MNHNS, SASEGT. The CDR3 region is CASSEALRGSYEQYF. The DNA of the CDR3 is TGTGCCAGCAGTGAAGCGCTGCGGGGTTCCTACGAGCAGTACTTC.

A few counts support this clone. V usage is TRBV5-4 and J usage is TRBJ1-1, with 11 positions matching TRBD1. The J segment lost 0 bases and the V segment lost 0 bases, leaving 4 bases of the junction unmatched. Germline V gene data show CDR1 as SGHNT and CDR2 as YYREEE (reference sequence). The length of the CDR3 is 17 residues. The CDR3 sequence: CASSLVRTGGMNTEAFF. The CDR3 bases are TGTGCCAGCAGCTTGGTTCGGACAGGGGGCATGAACACTGAAGCTTTCTTT.

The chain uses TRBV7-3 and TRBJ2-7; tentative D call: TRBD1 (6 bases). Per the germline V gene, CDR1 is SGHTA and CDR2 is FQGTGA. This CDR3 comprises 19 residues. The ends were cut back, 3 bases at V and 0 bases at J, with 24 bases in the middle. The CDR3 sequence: CASSFMTGNSNKSSYEQYF. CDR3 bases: TGTGCCAGCAGCTTTATGACAGGTAACTCCAATAAAAGCTCCTACGAGCAGTACTTC. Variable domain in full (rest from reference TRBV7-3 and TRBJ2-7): GAGVSQTPSNKVTEKGKYVELRCDPISGHTALYWYRQSLGQGPEFLIYFQGTGAADDSGLPNDRFFAVRPEGSVSTLKIQRTERGDSAVYLCASSFMTGNSNKSSYEQYFGPGTRLTVT.

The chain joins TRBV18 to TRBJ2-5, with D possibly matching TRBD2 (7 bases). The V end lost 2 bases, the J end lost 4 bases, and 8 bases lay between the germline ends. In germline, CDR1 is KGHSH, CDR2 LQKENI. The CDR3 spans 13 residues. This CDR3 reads CASSPRGGETQYF. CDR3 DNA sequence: TGTGCCAGCTCACCAAGGGGGGGAGAGACCCAGTACTTC.

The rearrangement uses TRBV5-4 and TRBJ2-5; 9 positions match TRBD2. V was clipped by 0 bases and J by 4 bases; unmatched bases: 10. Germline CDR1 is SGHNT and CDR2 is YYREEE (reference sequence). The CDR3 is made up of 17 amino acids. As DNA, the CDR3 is TGTGCCAGCAGCTTGGGGGGCGCGGGGGGGATAGGAGAGACCCAGTACTTC. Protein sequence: CASSLGGAGGIGETQYF.

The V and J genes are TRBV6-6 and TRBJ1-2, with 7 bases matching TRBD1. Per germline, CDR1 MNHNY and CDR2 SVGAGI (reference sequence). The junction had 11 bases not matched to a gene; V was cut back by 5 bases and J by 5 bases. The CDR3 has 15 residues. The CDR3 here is CASSGGTVGSYGYTF. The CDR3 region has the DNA TGTGCCAGCAGTGGAGGGACAGTGGGTTCTTATGGCTACACCTTC.

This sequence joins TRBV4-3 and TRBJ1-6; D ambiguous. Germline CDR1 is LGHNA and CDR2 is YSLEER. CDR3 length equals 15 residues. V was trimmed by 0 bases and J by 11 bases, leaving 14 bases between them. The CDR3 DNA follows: TGCGCCAGCAGCCAAGATCGAGCCTCCAGGCCACCCCTCCACTTT. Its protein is CASSQDRASRPPLHF.

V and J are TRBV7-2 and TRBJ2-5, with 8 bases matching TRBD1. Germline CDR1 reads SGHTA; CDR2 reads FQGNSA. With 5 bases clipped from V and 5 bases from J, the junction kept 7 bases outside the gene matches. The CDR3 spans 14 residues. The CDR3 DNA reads TGTGCCAGCAGCCAAATGGACAGGGCTGAGACCCAGTACTTC. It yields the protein CASSQMDRAETQYF.

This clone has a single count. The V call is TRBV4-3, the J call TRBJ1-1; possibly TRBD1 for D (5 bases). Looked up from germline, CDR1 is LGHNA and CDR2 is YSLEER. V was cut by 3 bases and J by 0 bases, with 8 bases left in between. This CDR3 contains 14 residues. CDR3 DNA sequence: TGCGCCAGCAGCCAGGGGCAGGTGAACACTGAAGCTTTCTTT. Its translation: CASSQGQVNTEAFF.

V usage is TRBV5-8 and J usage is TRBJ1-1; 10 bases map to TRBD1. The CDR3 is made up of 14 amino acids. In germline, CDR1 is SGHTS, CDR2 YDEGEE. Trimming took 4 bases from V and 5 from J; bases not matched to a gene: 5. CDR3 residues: CASSPRDRGTEAFF. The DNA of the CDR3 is TGTGCCAGCAGCCCTCGGGACAGGGGTACTGAAGCTTTCTTT.

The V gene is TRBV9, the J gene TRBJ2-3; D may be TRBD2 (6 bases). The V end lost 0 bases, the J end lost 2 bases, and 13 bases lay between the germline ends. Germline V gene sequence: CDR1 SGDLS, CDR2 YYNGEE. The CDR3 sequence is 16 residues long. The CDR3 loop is CASSVGASVFTDTQYF. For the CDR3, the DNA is TGTGCCAGCAGCGTAGGGGCTAGCGTCTTCACAGATACGCAGTATTTT.

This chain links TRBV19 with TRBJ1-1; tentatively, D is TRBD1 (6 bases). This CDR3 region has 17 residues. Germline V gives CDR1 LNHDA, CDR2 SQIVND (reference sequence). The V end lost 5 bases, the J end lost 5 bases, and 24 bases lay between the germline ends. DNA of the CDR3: TGTGCCAGTAGTGTACAGGGCCGACGCCGTTTCGATACTGAAGCTTTCTTT. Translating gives CASSVQGRRRFDTEAFF.